This T cell receptor (beta chain) is from a study of blood T cell repertoires in COVID-19. Study background: The samples span acute and convalescent COVID-19 from the United States, Italy and Spain.

This CDR3 has 13 amino acids. Germline values: CDR1 SGHRS, CDR2 YFSETQ. The ends were cut back, 2 bases at V and 1 base at J, with 7 bases in the middle. This clone was found a few times. Seattle researchers signed up patients amid active infection and tracked them longitudinally. In the original analysis: Amplified reference gene primers provided the basis for estimating nucleated cell counts. Sequencing was performed with immunoSEQ multiplex PCR; in TCRdb, only in-frame clones are kept and a portion is missing. For V, J and clone size, that table is used; D and trimming come from the DNA. The table records around 210,000 clones, around 81% of them present only once.

This receptor was obtained from a man in his sixties with COVID-19, enrolled during active disease. Input material: peripheral blood. The chain employs TRBV5-1 and TRBJ2-7; the D gene is possibly TRBD1 (5 bases). CDR3 in amino acids: CASSLGESYEQYF. The CDR3 bases are TGCGCCAGCAGCTTAGGGGAATCCTACGAGCAGTACTTC.